A single sample gave rise to the 28 T cell receptor beta chains below, sequenced in a study of lymphopenia after photon versus proton radiotherapy. Method: immunoSEQ multiplex PCR; TCRdb's copy keeps in-frame clones and lacks some. Of roughly 7,900 clones in the sample, roughly nine tenths are singletons; the top ten hold around 3.1%. The source was peripheral blood, collected from a patient treated with photon-based radiotherapy. Receptor source: a woman in her 70s with pancreatic cancer.

The chain has TRBV19 and TRBJ1-5; D ambiguous. V dropped 7 bases and J dropped 2 bases, with 9 bases sitting between them. Germline V gene sequence: CDR1 LNHDA, CDR2 SQIVND (reference sequence). The CDR3 runs 13 residues. CDR3 protein: CASIGRGNQPQHF. CDR3 nucleotide sequence: TGTGCCAGTATCGGCAGAGGCAATCAGCCCCAGCATTTT.

The CDR3 is CASSFAISYEQYF. CDR3 nucleotides: TGTGCCAGCAGTTTTGCGATTTCCTACGAGCAGTACTTC. The chain couples TRBV28 to TRBJ2-7; D unresolved. Germline assignment: CDR1 MDHEN and CDR2 SYDVKM. The CDR3 length is 13 residues. Trimming left V 3 bases short and J 1 base short, with 7 bases between.

The V gene is TRBV7-2, the J gene TRBJ2-3, with TRBD2 matching 10 bases. V dropped 1 base and J dropped 4; count of bases not matched to a gene: 8. The germline V gene has CDR1 SGHTA and CDR2 FQGNSA. The CDR3 is 17 residues long. CDR3 in amino acids: CASSLVASGRGPDTQYF. The CDR3 DNA reads TGTGCCAGCAGCTTAGTCGCCAGCGGGAGGGGGCCAGATACGCAGTATTTT.

The V call is TRBV4-1, the J call TRBJ2-7; TRBD2 aligns across 13 bases. Per germline, CDR1 MGHRA and CDR2 YSYEKL. The CDR3 runs 16 residues. Unmatched junction bases numbered 6, after V lost 1 base and J lost 6 bases. CDR3 protein: CASSQGLAGGRGEQYF. In nucleotides, the CDR3 is TGCGCCAGCAGCCAAGGACTAGCGGGAGGACGCGGCGAGCAGTACTTC.

V gene TRBV2 combines with J gene TRBJ2-7; the D gene is possibly TRBD2 (5 bases). CDR1 and CDR2 (germline): SNHLY, FYNNEI. CDR3 length: 10 residues. The V and J ends lost 6 bases and 10 bases respectively, with 10 bases between them. CDR3 bases: TGTGCCAGCAGCGGAGGTTTCCAGTACTTC. Protein product: CASSGGFQYF.

This clone is a singleton in its sample. CDR3 coding DNA: TGTGCCAGCAGCGCCGATTTGAACACTGAAGCTTTCTTT. Translating gives CASSADLNTEAFF. The chain carries TRBV7-6 and TRBJ1-1; D unclear. CDR1 is SGHVS and CDR2 is FNYEAQ in the germline V gene. The CDR3 spans 13 residues. V was shortened by 5 bases and J by 0 bases, with 7 bases between the two germline ends.

The chain links TRBV6-5 to TRBJ1-1; no reliable D call. CDR3 size: 15 residues. Germline V gene lookup returns CDR1 MNHEY and CDR2 SVGAGI. V shed 2 bases and J shed 1 base, with 11 bases lying between them. The CDR3 DNA follows: TGTGCCAGCAGTTACGGCATGGGAGCGAACACTGAAGCTTTCTTT. Its protein product is CASSYGMGANTEAFF.

The table lists this clone with a few counts. The V gene is TRBV7-6, the J gene TRBJ1-5, with D perhaps TRBD1 (6 bases). CDR3 length: 14 amino acids. Trimming took off 5 bases at V and 8 bases at J, with 16 bases between the two ends. The V gene's germline CDR1 is SGHVS and CDR2 FNYEAQ. As DNA, the CDR3 is TGTGCCAGCAGCGCGACAGGCGGATTTGAGCCCCAGCATTTT. This sequence encodes CASSATGGFEPQHF.

The chain joins TRBV15 to TRBJ2-2, with no clear D. V was trimmed by 0 bases and J by 8 bases, leaving 7 bases between them. Germline values: CDR1 LNHNV, CDR2 YYDKDF (reference sequence). CDR3 length: 13 amino acids. CDR3 sequence (DNA): TGTGCCACCAGCAGAGATTTCAGGGGGGAGCTGTTTTTT. Translating gives CATSRDFRGELFF.

V usage is TRBV6-1 and J usage is TRBJ2-1; possible D gene TRBD1, 5 bases. There are 12 residues in the CDR3. The germline V gene encodes CDR1 MNHNS and CDR2 SASEGT. The V end was cut by 4 bases, the J end by 8 bases, with 9 bases between. CDR3 loop: CASSGPGHEQFF. In DNA form, the CDR3 reads TGTGCCAGCAGTGGGCCAGGGCATGAGCAGTTCTTC.

This chain uses TRBV29-1 with TRBJ1-4; no clear D gene. V lost 4 bases to trimming and J lost 8 bases, with 14 bases between them. Germline V gives CDR1 SQVTM, CDR2 ANQGSEA. This CDR3 region has 13 residues. The CDR3 region is CSVARGVEEKLFF. In DNA form, the CDR3 reads TGCAGCGTTGCACGGGGAGTGGAGGAAAAACTGTTTTTT.

This rearrangement joins TRBV2 to TRBJ1-2, with TRBD1 matching over 7 bases. CDR1 is SNHLY and CDR2 is FYNNEI in the germline V gene. The CDR3 covers 15 residues. V was pared by 5 bases and J by 0 bases, with 6 bases of the junction left unmatched. The CDR3 reads CASSLTGEANYGYTF. The CDR3 DNA follows: TGTGCCAGCAGTTTAACAGGGGAAGCTAACTATGGCTACACCTTC.

The chain joins TRBV7-8 to TRBJ2-1; 7 nucleotides line up with TRBD2. CDR3 size: 14 residues. Trimming at V came to 1 base and at J to 5 bases, leaving 2 bases not matched to a gene. The V gene's germline CDR1 is SGHVS and CDR2 FQNEAQ. The CDR3 nucleotides read TGTGCCAGCAGCTTAGTGGGGACTAACAATGAGCAGTTCTTC. Translation: CASSLVGTNNEQFF.

The V call is TRBV7-2, the J call TRBJ2-1; D gene ambiguous. Looked up from germline, CDR1 is SGHTA and CDR2 is FQGNSA. The CDR3 length is 14 residues. V lost 1 base to trimming and J lost 2 bases, with 6 bases between them. The chain's CDR3 is CASSLDGTYNEQFF. The CDR3 DNA reads as TGTGCCAGCAGCTTAGATGGGACCTACAATGAGCAGTTCTTC.

CDR3 protein: CALRAGSTDTQYF. In nucleotides, the CDR3 is TGTGCCTTAAGAGCGGGTAGCACAGATACGCAGTATTTT. The chain joins TRBV28 to TRBJ2-3; D is perhaps TRBD2 (6 bases). Germline V gene sequence: CDR1 MDHEN, CDR2 SYDVKM. The CDR3 has 13 residues. V was pared by 11 bases and J by 0 bases, with 12 bases between. Drawing the rest from reference TRBV28 and TRBJ2-3, the complete variable domain is DVKVTQSSRYLVKRTGEKVFLECVQDMDHENMFWYRQDPGLGLRLIYFSYDVKMKEKGDIPEGYSVSREKKERFSLILESASTNQTSMYLCALRAGSTDTQYFGPGTRLTVL.

This clone occurred once. The rearrangement joins TRBV10-2 to TRBJ1-4; 7 nucleotides align to TRBD1. The germline V gene has CDR1 WSHSY and CDR2 SAAADI. This CDR3 spans 14 amino acids. The V segment lost 8 bases and the J segment 8 bases; nucleotides outside the gene matches: 11. In DNA form, the CDR3 reads TGCGCCAGCGTAAGGACAGGTCTCCTCGAAAAACTGTTTTTT. Protein sequence: CASVRTGLLEKLFF.

V and J are TRBV28 and TRBJ2-1; TRBD2 matches at 7 bases. The CDR3 totals 12 residues. From germline, CDR1 is MDHEN and CDR2 SYDVKM. Unmatched junction bases numbered 6, after V lost 8 bases and J lost 8 bases. CDR3 sequence: CASGGGRDEQFF. CDR3 in DNA: TGTGCCAGCGGCGGAGGGAGGGATGAGCAGTTCTTC.

This sequence joins TRBV5-8 and TRBJ2-4; D is ambiguous. The germline V and J ends were trimmed by 0 bases and 1 base, with 5 bases remaining between them. The CDR3 is 14 residues long. Germline CDR1 is SGHTS and CDR2 is YDEGEE. The CDR3 nucleotides are TGTGCCAGCAGCTTGGAGAGGGCCAAAAACATTCAGTACTTC. Translated, it gives CASSLERAKNIQYF.

The chain combines TRBV2 with TRBJ1-2; 7 bases are shared with TRBD1. V gave up 6 bases and J gave up 4 bases; unmatched junction bases: 14. The CDR3 has 16 residues. Germline values: CDR1 SNHLY, CDR2 FYNNEI. CDR3 in DNA: TGTGCCAGCAGCGGCAACGAGGGGGCAGAGAGCTATGGCTACACCTTC. Its translation is CASSGNEGAESYGYTF.

The gene calls are TRBV13 and TRBJ2-5, with 7 bases lining up with TRBD1. The CDR3 has 14 residues. Germline assignment: CDR1 PRHDT and CDR2 FYEKMQ (reference sequence). V lost 5 bases, J lost 2 bases, and 5 bases stayed unmatched. CDR3 nucleotides: TGTGCCAGCAGCCCTAGACAGGGTCAAGAGACCCAGTACTTC. Translated, it gives CASSPRQGQETQYF. The variable domain in full, with the rest retrieved from reference TRBV13 and TRBJ2-5, is AAGVIQSPRHLIKEKRETATLKCYPIPRHDTVYWYQQGPGQDPQFLISFYEKMQSDKGSIPDRFSAQQFSDYHSELNMSSLELGDSALYFCASSPRQGQETQYFGPGTRLLVL.

The DNA for the CDR3 is TGCGCCAGCATGGGACTAGCGGGAAACAATGAGCAGTTCTTC. It yields the protein CASMGLAGNNEQFF. V gene TRBV5-1 combines with J gene TRBJ2-1, with 13 bases identical to TRBD2. Germline loops: CDR1 SGHRS, CDR2 YFSETQ. Unmatched junction bases numbered 2, after V lost 6 bases and J lost 5 bases. The CDR3 consists of 14 residues.

The sample holds one count of this clone. V and J are TRBV18 and TRBJ1-3, with D unresolved. V was pared by 0 bases and J by 4 bases, with 13 bases between. This CDR3 has 16 residues. The germline V gene has CDR1 KGHSH and CDR2 LQKENI. The CDR3 DNA reads as TGTGCCAGCTCACCACCCCGAGGGAATAAGGGAAACACCATATATTTT. Translated, it gives CASSPPRGNKGNTIYF.

This sequence joins TRBV20-1 and TRBJ2-3; D gene ambiguous. Trimming took off 5 bases at V and 7 bases at J, with 10 bases between the two ends. This CDR3 has 11 residues. Germline V gene lookup returns CDR1 DFQATT and CDR2 SNEGSKA (reference sequence). CDR3 DNA: TGCAGTGCTTTCACTCTAAATACGCAGTATTTT. It encodes CSAFTLNTQYF.

The chain employs TRBV28 and TRBJ2-3, with 11 bases lining up with TRBD2. The germline CDR1 and CDR2 sequences are MDHEN and SYDVKM. The CDR3 runs to 18 residues. V was pared by 6 bases and J by 3 bases, with 14 bases of the junction left unmatched. CDR3 residues: CASSTRNPGLAVTDTQYF. CDR3 nucleotides: TGTGCCAGCAGCACCAGAAATCCGGGACTAGCGGTGACAGATACGCAGTATTTT.

V and J are TRBV15 and TRBJ2-7; 12 positions agree with TRBD2. Germline CDR1 and CDR2: LNHNV and YYDKDF (reference sequence). The CDR3 loop spans 17 amino acids. V was pared by 3 bases and J by 6 bases, with 12 bases of the junction left unmatched. Here the CDR3 DNA reads TGTGCCACCAGCAGGAAGCTTCGGACTAGCGGGACGGGCGAGCAGTACTTC. Protein product: CATSRKLRTSGTGEQYF.

The chain carries TRBV19 and TRBJ2-7; D unclear. V was shortened by 8 bases and J by 0 bases, with 8 bases between the two germline ends. CDR1 is LNHDA and CDR2 is SQIVND in the germline V gene (reference sequence). This CDR3 has 12 residues. CDR3 DNA sequence: TGTGCCAGTGGAAGAGGCTCCTACGAGCAGTACTTC. It yields the protein CASGRGSYEQYF. The variable domain in full, completed from reference TRBV19 and TRBJ2-7, reads DGGITQSPKYLFRKEGQNVTLSCEQNLNHDAMYWYRQDPGQGLRLIYYSQIVNDFQKGDIAEGYSVSREKKESFPLTVTSAQKNPTAFYLCASGRGSYEQYFGPGTRLTVT.

The chain has TRBV4-2 and TRBJ2-3, with D perhaps TRBD2 (6 bases). Germline CDR1 and CDR2: LGHNA and YNFKEQ. Trimming removed 4 bases from V and 6 bases from J, with 20 bases in between. The CDR3 is made up of 16 amino acids. CDR3 region: CASSPGTSRSSDTQYF. In nucleotides, the CDR3 is TGTGCCAGCAGCCCTGGGACTTCGAGGTCGTCGGATACGCAGTATTTT.

The genes are TRBV6-6 and TRBJ2-5; 7 bases are a match to TRBD1. The ends lost 4 bases at V and 0 bases at J; junction bases unmatched: 2. This CDR3 region has 14 residues. Germline V lookup: CDR1 MNHNY, CDR2 SVGAGI (reference sequence). The CDR3 DNA is TGTGCCAGCAGTTCCGGGACAGACCAAGAGACCCAGTACTTC. Translated, it gives CASSSGTDQETQYF.